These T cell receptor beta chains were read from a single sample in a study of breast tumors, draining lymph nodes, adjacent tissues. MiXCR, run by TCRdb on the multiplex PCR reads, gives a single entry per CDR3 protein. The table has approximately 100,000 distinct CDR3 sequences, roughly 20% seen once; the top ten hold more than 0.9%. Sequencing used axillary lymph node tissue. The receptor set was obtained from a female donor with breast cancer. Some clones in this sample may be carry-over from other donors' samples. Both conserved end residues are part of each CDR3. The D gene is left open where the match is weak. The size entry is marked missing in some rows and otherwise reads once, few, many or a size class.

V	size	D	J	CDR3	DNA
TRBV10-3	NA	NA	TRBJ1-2	CAISESSAGSIDGYTF	TGTGCCATCAGTGAGTCGAGTGCAGGGAGTATCGATGGCTACACCTTC
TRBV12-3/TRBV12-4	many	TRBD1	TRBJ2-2	CASSTRQGAIPGELFF	TGTGCCAGCAGCACCCGACAGGGGGCCATCCCCGGGGAGCTGTTTTTT
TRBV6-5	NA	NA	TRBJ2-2	CASTSLTGANTGELFF	TGTGCCAGCACCTCTTTGACGGGCGCGAACACCGGGGAGCTGTTTTTT
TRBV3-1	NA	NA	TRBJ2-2	CASSQVRDTNTGELFF	TGTGCCAGCAGCCAAGTCCGGGACACGAACACCGGGGAGCTGTTTTTT
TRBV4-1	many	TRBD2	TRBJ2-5	CASSHGGLAGGETQYF	TGCGCCAGCAGCCACGGAGGACTAGCGGGAGGGGAGACCCAGTACTTC
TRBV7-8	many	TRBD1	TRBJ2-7	CASSLGLPGQGTYEQYF	TGTGCCAGCAGCTTGGGTCTCCCGGGACAGGGGACCTACGAGCAGTACTTC
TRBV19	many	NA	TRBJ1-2	CASSIRGGRGRIDGYTF	TGTGCCAGTAGTATTAGGGGGGGGCGGGGAAGAATAGATGGCTACACCTTC
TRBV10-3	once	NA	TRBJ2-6	CAISKESGANVLTF	TGTGCCATCAGTAAGGAGTCTGGGGCCAACGTCCTGACTTTC
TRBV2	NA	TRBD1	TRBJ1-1	CASSLGTGIGTEAFF	TGTGCCAGCAGTCTAGGGACAGGGATAGGCACTGAAGCTTTCTTT
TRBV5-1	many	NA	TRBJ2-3	CASSLQGSNTDTQYF	TGCGCCAGCAGCTTACAGGGTAGTAACACAGATACGCAGTATTTT
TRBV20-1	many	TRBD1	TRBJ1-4	CSARGTGTEKLFF	TGCAGTGCTAGGGGGACAGGGACCGAAAAACTGTTTTTT
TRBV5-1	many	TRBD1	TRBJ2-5	CASSLAMGQDQLLWGTQYF	TGCGCCAGCAGCTTGGCTATGGGACAGGATCAACTCCTATGGGGGACCCAGTACTTC
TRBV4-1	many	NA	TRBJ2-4	CASSQDLSDGVAKNIQYF	TGCGCCAGCAGCCAAGATCTATCGGACGGCGTTGCCAAAAACATTCAGTACTTC
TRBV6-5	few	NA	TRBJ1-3	CASKESSGNTIYF	TGTGCCAGCAAAGAATCAAGTGGAAACACCATATATTTT
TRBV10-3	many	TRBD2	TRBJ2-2	CAIRGLEFGELFF	TGTGCCATCAGAGGACTAGAATTCGGGGAGCTGTTTTTT
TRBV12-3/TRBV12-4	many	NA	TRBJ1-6	CASSFRRGRSLHF	TGTGCCAGCAGTTTCCGCAGGGGTCGGTCCCTCCACTTT
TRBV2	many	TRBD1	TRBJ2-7	CASRAVDRLGYEQYF	TGTGCCAGCAGGGCTGTGGACAGGCTGGGCTACGAGCAGTACTTC
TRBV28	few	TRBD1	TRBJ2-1	CASSVRDRAYNEQFF	TGTGCCAGCAGTGTCCGGGACAGGGCCTACAATGAGCAGTTCTTC
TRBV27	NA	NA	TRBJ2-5	CASSLEAFPRETQYF	TGTGCCAGCAGTTTAGAGGCTTTCCCAAGGGAGACCCAGTACTTC
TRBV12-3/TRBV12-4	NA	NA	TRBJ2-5	CASSFYNRAEETQYF	TGTGCCAGCAGTTTTTATAACAGGGCCGAAGAGACCCAGTACTTC
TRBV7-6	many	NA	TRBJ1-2	CASSQQANYGYTF	TGTGCCAGCAGTCAACAGGCTAACTATGGCTACACCTTC
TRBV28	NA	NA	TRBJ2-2	CASSEGRTGELFF	TGTGCCAGCAGCGAGGGACGGACCGGGGAGCTGTTTTTT
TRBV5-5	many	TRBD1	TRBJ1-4	CASSQTGTGDEKLFF	TGTGCCAGCAGTCAAACCGGGACAGGGGACGAAAAACTGTTTTTT
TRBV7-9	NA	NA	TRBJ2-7	CASSLVGSEQYF	TGTGCCAGCAGCTTAGTAGGTAGCGAGCAGTACTTC
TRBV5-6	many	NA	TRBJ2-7	CASSLVGSAGEQYF	TGTGCCAGCAGCTTGGTTGGGTCTGCTGGCGAGCAGTACTTC
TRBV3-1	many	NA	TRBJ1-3	CASSPGPGNTIYF	TGTGCCAGTTCACCGGGGCCGGGAAACACCATATATTTT
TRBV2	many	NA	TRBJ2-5	CASAAGFTQYF	TGTGCCAGCGCCGCGGGGTTTACCCAGTACTTC
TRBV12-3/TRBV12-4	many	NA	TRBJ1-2	CASSSGSGYTF	TGTGCCAGCAGTTCTGGGAGCGGCTACACCTTC
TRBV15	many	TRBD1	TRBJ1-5	CATSRTGYSNQPQHF	TGTGCCACCAGCAGGACAGGGTATAGCAATCAGCCCCAGCATTTT
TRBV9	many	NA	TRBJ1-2	CASSPSTENYGYTF	TGTGCCAGCAGCCCTTCGACGGAGAACTATGGCTACACCTTC
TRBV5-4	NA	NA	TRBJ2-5	CASSYTQETQYF	TGTGCCAGCAGCTACACCCAAGAGACCCAGTACTTC
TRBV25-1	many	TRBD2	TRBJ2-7	CASSEAGGPYEQYF	TGTGCCAGCAGTGAAGCGGGAGGGCCCTACGAGCAGTACTTC
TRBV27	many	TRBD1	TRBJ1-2	CASSLSGRGLDGYTF	TGTGCCAGCAGTTTATCTGGCAGGGGGCTGGATGGCTACACCTTC
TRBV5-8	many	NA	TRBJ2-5	CASSSGGAKTQYF	TGTGCCAGCAGCTCAGGGGGGGCGAAGACCCAGTACTTC
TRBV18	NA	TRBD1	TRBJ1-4	CASSPETGKGKLFF	TGTGCCAGCTCACCAGAGACAGGGAAGGGAAAACTGTTTTTT
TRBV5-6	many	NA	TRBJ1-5	CASSLGAYSNQPQHF	TGTGCCAGCAGCTTAGGAGCTTATAGCAATCAGCCCCAGCATTTT